Detailed here is one TCR beta chain. This specimen belongs to a study of blood T cell repertoires in COVID-19. Whole-study context: The United States, Italy and Spain were the sources of the acute and convalescent COVID-19 samples.

Participants were aged about 18 to 89 years from about two dozen US areas. Donors in Cohort 3 who had recovered were those with two negative PCRs, healthcare professional clearance, or resolution of their symptoms. This CDR3 comprises 14 residues. Between the trimmed V and J ends, which lost 6 bases and 2 bases, there was a span of 11 bases. Germline values: CDR1 MNHEY, CDR2 SMNVEV (reference sequence). Original handling: Estimates of nucleated cell counts were drawn from the amplification of reference gene primers. Method: immunoSEQ multiplex PCR; TCRdb's copy keeps in-frame clones and lacks some. The D gene and trimming were derived from the DNA, and the V and J assignments and clone size from that table. The sample contains a few hundred thousand clones, around 87% of which appear only once.

The receptor was derived from a man aged 25 to 40 who had recovered from COVID-19. This chain joins TRBV27 and TRBJ1-3; D is undetermined. The sample was PBMCs or T cells enriched from blood (not recorded which). CDR3 amino acids: CASSLGLPGNTIYF. The CDR3 DNA is TGTGCCAGCAGCTTAGGGCTGCCTGGAAACACCATATATTTT.